The following is a T cell receptor beta chain sequence with its context. J gave up 6 bases and V 5 bases, and 7 bases lay outside the gene matches. Per germline, CDR1 MNHEY and CDR2 SMNVEV (reference sequence). The CDR3 is made up of 14 amino acids. The sample originates from a study of cytomegalovirus exposure and HLA in healthy donors. Clones were sequenced by immunoSEQ multiplex PCR, and TCRdb holds only the in-frame ones, with some missing. Among some 110,000 clones listed, around 94% were seen once. Sequenced sample: PBMCs. The origin of this receptor is a woman aged 18-29 years in good health and CMV-seronegative. The rearrangement links TRBV27 to TRBJ1-5, with 7 nucleotides matching TRBD1. CDR3 sequence reads: CASSPRQGSQPQHF. CDR3 sequence (DNA): TGTGCCAGCAGTCCGCGACAGGGCAGTCAGCCCCAGCATTTT.